Below, 25 T cell receptor beta chains from the same sample are listed, as sequenced in a study of T cells after yellow fever vaccination (dated by TCRdb to the late 2010s). Library preparation employed 5' RACE. The run used an Illumina HiSeq 2500. TCRdb handled the public reads itself, with Q25 trimming in fastp and clone calling in MiXCR, and kept productive beta chains. Every entry covers one CDR3 protein and lists the most common genes and DNA from its rows. This sample has about 240,000 distinct CDR3 sequences in its table, and less than 9% of those were observed once. About 0.85% of the sample lies in the top ten. The label giving this sample's treatment or condition can be read as: live attenuated yellow fever vaccine strain. Sequencing used CD4+ T cells sorted from PBMCs, obtained 15 days after the yellow fever booster vaccination. These receptors all stem from a young man who received the YFV17D yellow fever vaccine.

This clonotype was observed a few times. J is TRBJ2-2 and V is TRBV29-1; no firm D call. This CDR3 is 18 amino acids long. V shed 5 bases and J shed 7 bases, with 29 bases lying between them. Germline lookup yields CDR1 SQVTM and CDR2 ANQGSEA. CDR3 coding DNA: TGCAGCGTTAAACCCGGGTGGGAAATACGTTTAGACGACGGGGAGCTGTTTTTT. Residues: CSVKPGWEIRLDDGELFF.

The J gene is TRBJ2-7, the V gene TRBV20-1, with a possible D match to TRBD1 (6 bases). The germline gives CDR1 DFQATT, CDR2 SNEGSKA (reference sequence). The V gene lost 3 bases and the J gene lost 3 bases, with 12 bases spanning the gap. The CDR3 has 13 residues. The CDR3 sequence: CSASPGTHYEQYF. CDR3 sequence (DNA): TGCAGTGCTAGTCCCGGGACACACTACGAGCAGTACTTC.

This clonotype was recorded many times. This chain uses TRBV7-9 with TRBJ2-6; 8 positions match TRBD1. The CDR3 runs to 17 residues. Germline lookup yields CDR1 SEHNR and CDR2 FQNEAQ (reference sequence). The V segment lost 3 bases and the J segment 0 bases; nucleotides outside the gene matches: 4. CDR3 bases: TGTGCCAGCAGCTTCCCGCAGGGGGCCTCTGGGGCCAACGTCCTGACTTTC. Translation: CASSFPQGASGANVLTF.

This clonotype was recorded a few times. This chain connects TRBV20-1 to TRBJ2-7; no definite D call. CDR3 length: 12 residues. Trimming left V 6 bases short and J 0 bases short, with 9 bases between. The germline V gene has CDR1 DFQATT and CDR2 SNEGSKA (reference sequence). The CDR3 reads CSAGKSSYEQYF. As DNA, the CDR3 is TGCAGTGCGGGCAAGAGCTCCTACGAGCAGTACTTC.

This clonotype has a count of ten or more. V is TRBV7-7 and J is TRBJ2-1; D gene uncertain. CDR3 length: 13 amino acids. Trimming took off 6 bases at V and 10 bases at J, with 16 bases between the two ends. Per germline, CDR1 SSHAT and CDR2 FNYEAQ (reference sequence). The CDR3 reads CASSPRLDSEQFF. In nucleotides, the CDR3 is TGTGCCAGCAGTCCTCGACTGGATTCAGAGCAGTTCTTC.

The chain employs TRBV20-1 and TRBJ2-7, with 11 bases matching TRBD1. The length of the CDR3 is 13 residues. The V gene end was trimmed by 4 bases and the J gene end by 5 bases; junction bases not matched to a gene: 4. CDR1 is DFQATT, CDR2 SNEGSKA, per germline (reference sequence). CDR3 coding DNA: TGCAGTGCTAACCCGGGACAGGGGGACGAGCAGTACTTC. Translating gives CSANPGQGDEQYF.

The CDR3 DNA is TGTGCCAGCAGTCCGTCTAACTCTGGAAACACCATATATTTT. Its translation is CASSPSNSGNTIYF. The V call is TRBV12-3 or TRBV12-4, the J call TRBJ1-3; D gene ambiguous. Trimming stripped 5 bases from V and 0 bases from J, with 8 bases between. The CDR3 is 14 amino acids.

This clonotype was recorded at least ten times. DNA of the CDR3: TGTGCCAGCACCCCTCGAGCAACATGGGGCAATGAGCAGTTCTTC. Its translation is CASTPRATWGNEQFF. The genes are TRBV3-1 and TRBJ2-1; no clear D. Germline-derived CDR1 and CDR2 are LGHDT and YNNKEL (reference sequence). CDR3 length: 15 amino acids. V gave up 7 bases and J gave up 6 bases, with 19 bases separating them.

The genes are TRBV2 and TRBJ2-5; 9 nucleotides line up with TRBD1. V was clipped by 5 bases and J by 2 bases; unmatched bases: 9. CDR3 length: 16 residues. Germline lookup yields CDR1 SNHLY and CDR2 FYNNEI. The CDR3 bases are TGTGCCAGCAGTACCATTCCCGGGACAGGGCAAGAGACCCAGTACTTC. It translates to CASSTIPGTGQETQYF.

As concerns this clonotype: Given a much more abundant clone one base away, this may be a read error. The rearrangement uses TRBV28 and TRBJ2-5, with TRBD2 matching 9 bases. The germline gives CDR1 MDHEN, CDR2 SYDVKM. This CDR3 comprises 16 residues. Trimming took 8 bases from V and 1 from J; bases not matched to a gene: 11. The CDR3: CASRSSGTSIQETQYF. CDR3 DNA sequence: TGTGCCAGCCGTTCATCCGGGACTAGCATCCAAGAGACCCAGTACTTC.

This clonotype was seen many times. The chain links TRBV6-2 or TRBV6-3 to TRBJ2-7; D call uncertain. Trimming pared 5 bases from V and 3 bases from J, leaving 5 bases between. This CDR3 region has 11 residues. Germline V lookup: CDR1 MNHEY, CDR2 SVGEGT. The CDR3 DNA is TGTGCCAGCAGTCAAATCTACGAGCAGTACTTC. It is translated as CASSQIYEQYF.

V usage is TRBV11-3 and J usage is TRBJ2-2, with D perhaps assigned TRBD1 or TRBD2 (7 bases each). This CDR3 contains 15 residues. V was shortened by 5 bases and J by 9 bases, with 19 bases between the two germline ends. Germline V gene data show CDR1 as SGHNT and CDR2 as YENEEA. CDR3 loop: CASSPGGGQSRELFF. The CDR3 DNA reads as TGTGCCAGCAGCCCAGGGGGGGGACAGAGCAGGGAGCTGTTTTTT. The entire variable domain, with the rest obtained from reference TRBV11-3 and TRBJ2-2, is as follows: EAGVVQSPRYKIIEKKQPVAFWCNPISGHNTLYWYLQNLGQGPELLIRYENEEAVDDSQLPKDRFSAERLKGVDSTLKIQPAELGDSAVYLCASSPGGGQSRELFFGEGSRLTVL.

This clonotype was recorded a few times. The rearrangement links TRBV23-1 to TRBJ2-7, with D unresolved. TRBV23-1 counts as an open reading frame of uncertain function. The V end was cut by 4 bases, the J end by 7 bases, with 8 bases between. This CDR3 spans 11 amino acids. CDR3 sequence reads: CASSRLVEQYF. CDR3 nucleotides: TGCGCCAGCAGTCGGTTGGTAGAGCAGTACTTC.

The chain is built from TRBV5-1 and TRBJ2-7; 7 nucleotides match TRBD1. The CDR3 is made up of 14 amino acids. Losses at the gene ends were 4 bases for V and 0 bases for J; bases not matched to a gene: 4. The germline CDR1 and CDR2 sequences are SGHRS and YFSETQ. CDR3 DNA sequence: TGCGCCAGCAGCCACGGGACAGTCTCCTACGAGCAGTACTTC. Translating gives CASSHGTVSYEQYF.

This clonotype was seen a few times. The chain joins TRBV11-2 to TRBJ2-1, with D perhaps matching TRBD1 or TRBD2 (5 bases each). The CDR3 contains 15 residues. The germline V gene encodes CDR1 SGHAT and CDR2 FQNNGV. Trimming removed 0 bases from V and 9 bases from J, with 15 bases in between. The CDR3 nucleotides are TGTGCCAGCAGCTTAGATCTAACGGGACGGGCTGAGCAGTTCTTC. Translation: CASSLDLTGRAEQFF.

The gene calls are TRBV9 and TRBJ2-5; 9 nucleotides agree with TRBD1. CDR3 size: 15 residues. The germline V gene encodes CDR1 SGDLS and CDR2 YYNGEE. The trim removed 2 bases at V and 6 bases at J, leaving 8 bases unmatched. The CDR3 here is CASSVGQGWMKTQYF. Written as DNA, the CDR3 is TGTGCCAGCAGCGTTGGACAGGGGTGGATGAAGACCCAGTACTTC.

This clonotype was observed many times. The chain employs TRBV7-9 and TRBJ2-2, with 13 bases lining up with TRBD2. There are 17 residues in the CDR3. Germline V CDR1 and CDR2: SEHNR, FQNEAQ (reference sequence). The J segment lost 0 bases and the V segment lost 5 bases, leaving 3 bases of the junction unmatched. The CDR3 DNA reads as TGTGCCAGCAGCACACTAGCGGGAGGGGCGAACACCGGGGAGCTGTTTTTT. This codes for CASSTLAGGANTGELFF.

This clonotype was picked up many times. This sequence joins TRBV7-2 and TRBJ2-7; D call uncertain. V was shortened by 5 bases and J by 7 bases, with 9 bases between the two germline ends. Germline CDR1 reads SGHTA; CDR2 reads FQGNSA. CDR3 length: 11 amino acids. In nucleotides, the CDR3 is TGTGCCAGCAGCCTGAACCGGGAGCAGTACTTC. As protein: CASSLNREQYF.

V gene TRBV29-1 combines with J gene TRBJ2-5; the D call may be TRBD1 or TRBD2 (6 bases each). The CDR3 has 13 amino acids. The germline V gene has CDR1 SQVTM and CDR2 ANQGSEA. Trimming left V 7 bases short and J 5 bases short, with 17 bases between. The CDR3 is CSAGGGSGETQYF. The CDR3 nucleotides are TGCAGCGCTGGAGGGGGGAGTGGGGAGACCCAGTACTTC. The variable domain in full, with the rest retrieved from reference TRBV29-1 and TRBJ2-5, is SAVISQKPSRDICQRGTSLTIQCQVDSQVTMMFWYRQQPGQSLTLIATANQGSEATYESGFVIDKFPISRPNLTFSTLTVSNMSPEDSSIYLCSAGGGSGETQYFGPGTRLLVL.

A few counts support this clonotype. This chain connects TRBV18 to TRBJ2-3; 7 bases map to TRBD1. The CDR3 covers 11 residues. The germline V gene has CDR1 KGHSH and CDR2 LQKENI. Here the CDR3 reads CTGTDKDTQYF. The CDR3 DNA is TGTACGGGGACAGACAAAGATACGCAGTATTTT.

There are a few counts of this clonotype. This rearrangement joins TRBV4-3 to TRBJ1-4; D remains unclear. Germline values: CDR1 LGHNA, CDR2 YSLEER. The ends were cut back, 0 bases at V and 4 bases at J, with 9 bases in the middle. The CDR3 sequence is 15 residues long. Here the CDR3 DNA reads TGCGCCAGCAGCCAAGAATCGCGGTATAATGAAAAACTGTTTTTT. Translation gives CASSQESRYNEKLFF.

This clonotype was counted at least ten times. This rearrangement joins TRBV7-2 to TRBJ2-5; D uncertain. The germline CDR1 and CDR2 sequences are SGHTA and FQGNSA. The CDR3 has 14 residues. The ends were cut back, 1 base at V and 1 base at J, with 7 bases in the middle. The CDR3 bases are TGTGCCAGCAGCTTAGGGGTTCTCCAAGAGACCCAGTACTTC. Its protein is CASSLGVLQETQYF.

This clonotype was seen a handful of times. The genes are TRBV30 and TRBJ1-5; D is uncertain. Looked up from germline, CDR1 is GTSNPN and CDR2 is SVGIG (reference sequence). CDR3 length: 16 residues. The V end lost 1 base, the J end lost 1 base, and 14 bases lay between the germline ends. CDR3 bases: TGTGCCTGGAGTGAGGAAGAACCCTGGAGCAATCAGCCCCAGCATTTT. This gives the protein CAWSEEEPWSNQPQHF.

This clonotype appeared a few times. The chain employs TRBV7-9 and TRBJ2-5; 12 bases align to TRBD2. The ends lost 4 bases at V and 4 bases at J; junction bases unmatched: 4. This CDR3 region has 15 residues. Looked up from germline, CDR1 is SEHNR and CDR2 is FQNEAQ (reference sequence). In nucleotides, the CDR3 is TGTGCCAGCAGCTCCTCGACTAGCGGGAGAGAGACCCAGTACTTC. This sequence encodes CASSSSTSGRETQYF.

The sample holds many counts of this clonotype. The chain carries TRBV27 and TRBJ2-7; 9 bases match TRBD2. The length of the CDR3 is 15 residues. Per germline, CDR1 MNHEY and CDR2 SMNVEV (reference sequence). After removal of 2 bases from V and 7 bases from J, the junction contained 9 bases not matched to a gene. As DNA, the CDR3 is TGTGCCAGCAGTTTAGGGTCTAGCGGGGAGGGAGAGCAGTACTTC. Amino acid sequence: CASSLGSSGEGEQYF.